This T cell receptor beta chain originates from a study of T cell responses to AZD1222 COVID-19 vaccine. Sequencing was performed with immunoSEQ multiplex PCR; in TCRdb, only in-frame clones are kept and a portion is missing. The sample includes 120,000 to 150,000 clones, approximately 90% of them seen just once. The CDR3 length is 15 residues. The V end lost 1 base, the J end lost 3 bases, and 13 bases lay between the germline ends. CDR1 and CDR2 (germline): SGHTS, YDEGEE. This receptor was taken from an adult in good health. The sequencing here drew on peripheral blood, taken on day 0 of AZD1222 vaccination. The chain carries TRBV5-8 and TRBJ2-5, with a weak D call TRBD2 (6 bases). This chain's CDR3 is CASSLFGREEETQYF. The CDR3 nucleotides read TGTGCCAGCAGCTTGTTCGGCAGGGAGGAAGAGACCCAGTACTTC.